There are a few counts of the clone carrying this T cell receptor (beta chain). The entry originates in a study of blood T cell repertoires in COVID-19. The wider study: Acute-phase and convalescent COVID-19 samples originated in the United States, Italy and Spain. Sources were T cells, B-cell-depleted T cells, or PBMCs; the material itself was cDNA or gDNA.

In the original workflow: Cell counts per sample came from amplifying reference gene primers. TCRdb's copy holds only in-frame clones and misses some; the assay was immunoSEQ multiplex PCR. V, J and clone size are those of that table, while D and trimming were read from the DNA. The sample records 150,000 to 200,000 clones, 70% to 90% being singletons. Sequencing input: peripheral blood. The TCR sequence derives from a man aged 55 to 69 with acute or convalescent COVID-19.

CDR3: CASSEVVDTQYF. CDR3 in DNA: TGTGCCAGCAGTGAAGTAGTGGATACGCAGTATTTT. This chain links TRBV6-1 with TRBJ2-3, with D hard to call. The CDR3 consists of 12 residues. The germline V and J ends were trimmed by 1 base and 6 bases, with 5 bases remaining between them. In germline, CDR1 is MNHNS, CDR2 SASEGT.